This T cell receptor beta chain derives from a study of neurological immune-mediated disorders. TCRdb reprocessed the 5' RACE reads via MiXCR and lists one record per CDR3 protein. The table shows 20,000 to 30,000 distinct CDR3 sequences, with about 12% occurring only once. J lost 10 bases, V lost 3 bases, and 7 bases had no gene match. The germline V gene has CDR1 SGHVS and CDR2 FQNEAQ. The CDR3 consists of 15 residues. The chain employs TRBV7-8 and TRBJ1-6; 9 bases map to TRBD1. The clonotype originates from a woman aged 60-70 years with HTLV-1-associated myelopathy (HAM/TSP). Sequencing was done on a sample of PBMCs. This CDR3 reads CASSLGDRARSPLHF. In DNA form, the CDR3 reads TGTGCCAGCAGCTTGGGGGACAGGGCAAGGTCACCCCTCCACTTT.